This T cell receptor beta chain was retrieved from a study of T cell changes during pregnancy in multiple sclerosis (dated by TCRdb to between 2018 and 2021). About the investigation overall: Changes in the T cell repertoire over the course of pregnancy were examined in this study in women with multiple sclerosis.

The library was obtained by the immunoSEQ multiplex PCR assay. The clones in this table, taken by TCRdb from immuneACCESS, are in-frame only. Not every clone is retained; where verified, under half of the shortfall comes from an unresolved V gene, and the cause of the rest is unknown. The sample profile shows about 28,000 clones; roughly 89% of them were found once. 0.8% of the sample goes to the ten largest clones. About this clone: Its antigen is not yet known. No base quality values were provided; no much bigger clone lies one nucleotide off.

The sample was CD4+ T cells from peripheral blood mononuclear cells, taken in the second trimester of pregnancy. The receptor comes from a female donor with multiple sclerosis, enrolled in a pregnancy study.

The DNA sequence is as follows: TGTGCCACCCGACTAGCGGGGGCAGAGACCCAGTACTTC. This is translated as CATRLAGAETQYF. The chain links TRBV6-1 with TRBJ2-5; 12 of the junction bases match TRBD2. From the germline V gene, CDR1 is MNHNS and CDR2 is SASEGT. V loses 10 bases at its end and J loses 4 bases; junction bases beyond the gene matches: 4. The CDR3, cysteine through phenylalanine, is 13 amino acids long. Solely the CDR3 DNA is kept, with 39 bases framed from the first base.